Listed here are 6 T cell receptor beta chains from one sample, sequenced in a study of response to subunit inactivated influenza vaccine. Each CDR3 protein gets one entry after TCRdb re-called the RT-PCR reads with MiXCR. The sample includes 450,000 to 600,000 distinct CDR3 sequences, 7.6% of them seen just once. The sequencing here drew on PBMCs from blood, taken around 25 months after vaccination. The receptors stem from a man aged 45 to 75 who received an inactivated influenza vaccine.

This clonotype appeared a few times. The chain couples TRBV7-2 to TRBJ2-3, with 12 bases identical to TRBD2. The CDR3 runs 17 residues. With V trimmed by 5 bases and J by 4 bases, 10 bases remained unmatched. Germline lookup yields CDR1 SGHTA and CDR2 FQGNSA. The CDR3 loop is CASSVSSGRGRADTQYF. The CDR3 DNA reads TGTGCCAGCAGCGTCTCTAGCGGGAGGGGGAGGGCAGATACGCAGTATTTT.

The genes are TRBV4-2 and TRBJ2-1, with TRBD2 matching over 8 bases. Germline CDR1 LGHNA, CDR2 YNFKEQ. The CDR3 extends over 17 amino acids. V shed 0 bases, J shed 0 bases, and the junction held 4 bases outside the gene matches. CDR3 amino acids: CASSQDPGGASYNEQFF. CDR3 sequence (DNA): TGTGCCAGCAGCCAAGATCCCGGGGGGGCCTCCTACAATGAGCAGTTCTTC.

The chain couples TRBV15 to TRBJ2-3; D may be TRBD2 (6 bases). The CDR3 spans 14 residues. The germline V gene has CDR1 LNHNV and CDR2 YYDKDF (reference sequence). V was pared by 3 bases and J by 2 bases, with 9 bases between. As DNA, the CDR3 is TGTGCCACCAGCAGGGGGGGAGCCACAGATACGCAGTATTTT. Translating it yields CATSRGGATDTQYF.

The chain joins TRBV7-2 to TRBJ2-5; possibly TRBD1 for D (5 bases). Germline V gives CDR1 SGHTA, CDR2 FQGNSA. The CDR3 has 13 amino acids. Trimming removed 5 bases at V and 3 bases at J, with 10 bases between. The CDR3 DNA sequence: TGTGCCAGCAGCCCCATCAGGGAAGAGACCCAGTACTTC. It is translated as CASSPIREETQYF.

This clonotype came up many times. The rearrangement joins TRBV11-3 to TRBJ2-1, with 7 bases that match TRBD2. Unmatched junction bases numbered 5, after V lost 5 bases and J lost 7 bases. CDR3 length equals 13 residues. Germline V gene lookup returns CDR1 SGHNT and CDR2 YENEEA. The CDR3 sequence is CASSARTSNEQFF. The CDR3, as DNA: TGTGCCAGCAGCGCCCGGACTAGTAATGAGCAGTTCTTC.

The chain joins TRBV30 to TRBJ1-3; D call uncertain. Trimming removed 3 bases at V and 4 bases at J, with 1 base between. Germline V gene lookup returns CDR1 GTSNPN and CDR2 SVGIG (reference sequence). The length of the CDR3 is 10 residues. CDR3 DNA sequence: TGTGCCTGGAGCGGAAACACCATATATTTT. Protein: CAWSGNTIYF. Supplemented by reference TRBV30 and TRBJ1-3, the full variable domain reads SQTIHQWPATLVQPVGSPLSLECTVEGTSNPNLYWYRQAAGRGLQLLFYSVGIGQISSEVPQNLSASRPQDRQFILSSKKLLLSDSGFYLCAWSGNTIYFGEGSWLTVV.